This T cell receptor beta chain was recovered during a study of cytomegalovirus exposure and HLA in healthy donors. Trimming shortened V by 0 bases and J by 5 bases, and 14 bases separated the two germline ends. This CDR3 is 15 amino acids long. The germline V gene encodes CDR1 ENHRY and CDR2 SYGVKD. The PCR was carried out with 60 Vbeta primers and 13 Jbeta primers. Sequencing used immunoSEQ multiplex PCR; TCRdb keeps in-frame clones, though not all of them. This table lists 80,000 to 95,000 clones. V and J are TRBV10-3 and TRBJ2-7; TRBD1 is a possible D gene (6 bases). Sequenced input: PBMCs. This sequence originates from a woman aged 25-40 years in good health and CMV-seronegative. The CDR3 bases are TGTGCCATCAGTGAGTCTATACAGGGAAGGGACGAGCAGTACTTC. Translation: CAISESIQGRDEQYF.